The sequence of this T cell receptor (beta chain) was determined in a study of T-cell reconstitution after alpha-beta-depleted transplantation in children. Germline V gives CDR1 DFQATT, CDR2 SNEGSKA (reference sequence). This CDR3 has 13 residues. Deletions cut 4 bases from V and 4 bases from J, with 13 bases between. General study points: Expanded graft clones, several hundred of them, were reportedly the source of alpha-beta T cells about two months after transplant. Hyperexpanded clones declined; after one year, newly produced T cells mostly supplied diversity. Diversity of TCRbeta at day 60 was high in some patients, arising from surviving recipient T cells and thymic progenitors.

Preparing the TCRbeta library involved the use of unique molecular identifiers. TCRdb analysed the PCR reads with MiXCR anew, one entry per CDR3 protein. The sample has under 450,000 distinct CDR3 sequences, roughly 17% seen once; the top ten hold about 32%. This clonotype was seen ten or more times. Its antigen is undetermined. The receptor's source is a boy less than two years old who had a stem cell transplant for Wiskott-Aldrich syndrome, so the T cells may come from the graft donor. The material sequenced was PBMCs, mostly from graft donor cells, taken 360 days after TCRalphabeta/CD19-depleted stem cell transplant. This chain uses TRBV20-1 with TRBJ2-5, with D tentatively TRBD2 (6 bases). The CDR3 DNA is TGCAGTGCTACTGAGTCCGGGGGAGAGACCCAGTACTTC. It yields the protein CSATESGGETQYF.